This entry features one T cell receptor (beta chain) sequence. The data are from a study of regulatory T cells in long-lasting Graves disease. Building the TCR beta libraries relied on iRepertoire HTBI primers, and CDR3 regions underwent Arm-PCR. TCRdb used MiXCR to reprocess the multiplex PCR reads, holding one entry per CDR3 protein. The sample shows 550,000 to 650,000 distinct CDR3 sequences, roughly a sixth of them seen only once. CDR1 is SGHDT, CDR2 YYEEEE, per germline. Trimming cost V 3 bases and J 4 bases, with 20 bases left between them. There are 17 residues in the CDR3. Time point of the sample: newly diagnosed GD, antithyroid drugs for less than 3 months. Generation of the TCR library employed RNA extracted from PBMCs. In addition, the sample was reused for a study of T cells in Graves' hyperthyroidism and ophthalmopathy.

Source: peripheral blood mononuclear cells (PBMCs), taken at new diagnosis, from a patient treated with antithyroid drugs. The V call is TRBV5-6, the J call TRBJ2-1; D gene uncertain. This clonotype was sampled from a man younger than 35 with Graves disease. This CDR3 reads CASSSVALRSLYNEQFF. CDR3 bases: TGTGCCAGCAGCTCCGTCGCTCTCCGGAGTCTATACAATGAGCAGTTCTTC.